This T cell receptor beta chain comes out of a study of T cell responses to AZD1222 COVID-19 vaccine. Whole-study findings and limits: Spike-specific TCR breadth rose after two AZD1222 doses, and depth rose as well. Spike was spanned by vaccine-associated CD4 TCRs, with dominance at 160-218 and 743-854. Repertoire samples came only from after the peak T cell response. Targets within unmutated variant regions were reportedly found for nearly half of spike-specific TCRs.

Germline loops: CDR1 MNHEY, CDR2 SVGAGI. With V trimmed by 10 bases and J by 4 bases, 9 bases remained unmatched. This CDR3 has 15 residues. Sequenced by immunoSEQ multiplex PCR; TCRdb stores in-frame clones only, minus some. The table records approximately 92,000 clones, around nine tenths of them present only once. Comments on this clone: The antigen is unknown.

The receptor was isolated from an adult in good health. Sequenced here: peripheral blood, sampled on day 0 of AZD1222 vaccination. The genes are TRBV6-5 and TRBJ2-3, with TRBD2 identical over 12 bases. The CDR3 is CATRGASGGADTQYF. CDR3 sequence (DNA): TGTGCCACCAGAGGGGCTAGCGGGGGGGCAGATACGCAGTATTTT.